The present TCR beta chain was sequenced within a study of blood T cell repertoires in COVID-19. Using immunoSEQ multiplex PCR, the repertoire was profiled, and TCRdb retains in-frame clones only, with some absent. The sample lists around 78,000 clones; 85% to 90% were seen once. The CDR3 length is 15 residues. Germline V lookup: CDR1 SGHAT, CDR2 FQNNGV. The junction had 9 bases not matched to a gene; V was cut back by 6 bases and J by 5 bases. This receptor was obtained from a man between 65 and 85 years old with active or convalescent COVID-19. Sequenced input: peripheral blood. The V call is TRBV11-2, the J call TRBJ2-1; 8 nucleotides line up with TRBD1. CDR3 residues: CASRRPRGPHNEQFF. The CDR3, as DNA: TGTGCCAGCAGACGGCCCAGGGGGCCCCACAATGAGCAGTTCTTC.